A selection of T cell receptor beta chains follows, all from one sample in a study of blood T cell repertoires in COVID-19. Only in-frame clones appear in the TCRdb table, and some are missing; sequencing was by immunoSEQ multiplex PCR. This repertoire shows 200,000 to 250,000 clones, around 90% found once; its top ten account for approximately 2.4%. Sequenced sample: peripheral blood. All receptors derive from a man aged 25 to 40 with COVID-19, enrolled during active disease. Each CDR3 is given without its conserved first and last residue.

CDR3 protein: ASSPDSYEQY
V gene: TRBV5-1
J gene: TRBJ2-7

CDR3 protein: ASSPTGGYGYT
V gene: TRBV11-2
J gene: TRBJ1-2

CDR3 protein: ATSDVNGYT
V gene: TRBV24-1
J gene: TRBJ1-2

CDR3 protein: ASSLQGFNEKLF
V gene: TRBV5-5
J gene: TRBJ1-4

CDR3 protein: ASSVHETAYGYT
V gene: TRBV9
J gene: TRBJ1-2

CDR3 protein: ASSPIGFSGADTQY
V gene: TRBV19
J gene: TRBJ2-3

CDR3 protein: AISESAGGSVYGYT
V gene: TRBV10-3
J gene: TRBJ1-2

CDR3 protein: ASSFTGRAF
V gene: TRBV12-3/TRBV12-4
J gene: TRBJ1-1

CDR3 protein: ASSPLGTNYNEQF
V gene: TRBV7-3
J gene: TRBJ2-1

CDR3 protein: AWRSSNRGNTGELF
V gene: TRBV30
J gene: TRBJ2-2

CDR3 protein: ASSRDPGQGSRNGYT
V gene: TRBV7-8
J gene: TRBJ1-2

CDR3 protein: ASSLDSGRTYEQY
V gene: TRBV28
J gene: TRBJ2-7

CDR3 protein: AISEGGRTTEAF
V gene: TRBV10-3
J gene: TRBJ1-1

CDR3 protein: ASSGTSGLSYNEQF
V gene: TRBV28
J gene: TRBJ2-1

CDR3 protein: ASSYTGISGNTIY
V gene: TRBV6-5
J gene: TRBJ1-3

CDR3 protein: ASSLDRGSEKLF
V gene: TRBV7-8
J gene: TRBJ1-4

CDR3 protein: ASSLRAQGETQY
V gene: TRBV7-7
J gene: TRBJ2-5

CDR3 protein: ASSDPGLSNYGYT
V gene: TRBV6-2/TRBV6-3
J gene: TRBJ1-2

CDR3 protein: ASRYTHSNQPQH
V gene: TRBV10-1
J gene: TRBJ1-5

CDR3 protein: ASSSLDSYNQPQH
V gene: TRBV6-5
J gene: TRBJ1-5

CDR3 protein: ATSREGRTGTDTQY
V gene: TRBV15
J gene: TRBJ2-3

CDR3 protein: AFGQDQETQY
V gene: TRBV30
J gene: TRBJ2-5

CDR3 protein: ASSIGRGMNTEAF
V gene: TRBV19
J gene: TRBJ1-1

CDR3 protein: ASRRSIGLLTEAF
V gene: TRBV5-1
J gene: TRBJ1-1

CDR3 protein: ASTSWGLAGVGNTQY
V gene: TRBV28
J gene: TRBJ2-3

CDR3 protein: ATVGLPGGGYGYT
V gene: TRBV10-3
J gene: TRBJ1-2

CDR3 protein: ASSIGLALGSLAKNIQY
V gene: TRBV19
J gene: TRBJ2-4

CDR3 protein: ASSIGSDSVGREQY
V gene: TRBV5-1
J gene: TRBJ2-7

CDR3 protein: ASSFEGQGRGYT
V gene: TRBV7-8
J gene: TRBJ1-2

CDR3 protein: ASSQGLTGAH
V gene: TRBV12-3/TRBV12-4
J gene: TRBJ1-2

CDR3 protein: ASSSRGVYSNQPQH
V gene: TRBV27
J gene: TRBJ1-5

CDR3 protein: ASSLAWGGPEAF
V gene: TRBV18
J gene: TRBJ1-1

CDR3 protein: ASRSTGGEKQF
V gene: TRBV28
J gene: TRBJ2-1

CDR3 protein: ASSFGGSSNQPQH
V gene: TRBV5-1
J gene: TRBJ1-5

CDR3 protein: ASTLTGSNTGELF
V gene: TRBV19
J gene: TRBJ2-2

CDR3 protein: ASSPSSGGANEQF
V gene: TRBV19
J gene: TRBJ2-1

CDR3 protein: ASSLGRTSGIQETQY
V gene: TRBV19
J gene: TRBJ2-5

CDR3 protein: AISESWTDEDYGYT
V gene: TRBV10-3
J gene: TRBJ1-2

CDR3 protein: ASSYGGDLRFQPQH
V gene: TRBV7-8
J gene: TRBJ1-5

CDR3 protein: ASSYGTTNYGYT
V gene: TRBV6-5
J gene: TRBJ1-2